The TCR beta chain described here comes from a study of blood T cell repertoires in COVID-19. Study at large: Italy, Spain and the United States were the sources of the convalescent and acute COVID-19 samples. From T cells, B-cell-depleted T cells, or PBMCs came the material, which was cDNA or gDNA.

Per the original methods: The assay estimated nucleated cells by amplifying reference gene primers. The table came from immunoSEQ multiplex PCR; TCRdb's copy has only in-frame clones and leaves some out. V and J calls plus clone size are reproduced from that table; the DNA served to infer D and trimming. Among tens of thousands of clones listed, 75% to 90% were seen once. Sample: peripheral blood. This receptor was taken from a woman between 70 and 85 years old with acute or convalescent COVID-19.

The CDR3 region is CATSRSGRNTEAFF. DNA for the CDR3: TGTGCCACCAGCAGATCAGGAAGGAACACTGAAGCTTTCTTT. The chain is built from TRBV15 and TRBJ1-1, with D uncertain. The CDR3 loop spans 14 amino acids. Germline CDR1 and CDR2: LNHNV and YYDKDF (reference sequence). Between the trimmed V and J ends, which lost 2 bases and 1 base, there was a span of 8 bases.